Listed here are 32 T cell receptor beta chains from one sample, sequenced in a study of shared clonotypes between healthy human individuals (dated by TCRdb to the early 2020s). Library generation was performed with the immunoSEQ multiplex PCR assay. The source is immuneACCESS, and TCRdb retained only in-frame sequences with V and J called. Part of the clones is not carried over; for the studies checked, unresolved V genes explain less than half of this, and the remainder is unexplained. In all, the sample holds roughly 2 million clones, and almost 96% of those were seen once. The top ten constitute less than 0.15% of the sample. The sequencing input was naive CD4+ T cells sorted from blood. The label giving this sample's cell subset or site can be read as: CD45RA+ positively selected. The receptors were gathered from a man between 18 and 29 years old in good health.

This clone was found once. The chain has TRBV28 and TRBJ1-2; D is unclear. The CDR3 extends over 14 amino acids. Germline CDR1 MDHEN, CDR2 SYDVKM. The V and J ends lost 7 bases and 1 base respectively, with 13 bases between them. The DNA for the CDR3 is TGTGCCAGCATCGGGATAGTCCTTAACTATGGCTACACCTTC. As protein: CASIGIVLNYGYTF.

The V and J genes are TRBV2 and TRBJ1-2, with TRBD1 matching over 7 bases. The V and J ends lost 3 bases and 0 bases, in that order; junction bases with no gene match: 4. Germline CDR1 reads SNHLY; CDR2 reads FYNNEI. CDR3 length: 15 residues. DNA of the CDR3: TGTGCCAGCAGTGAGCGACAGGGAGCTAACTATGGCTACACCTTC. This sequence encodes CASSERQGANYGYTF.

The chain has TRBV5-6 and TRBJ2-2, with 7 bases aligning to TRBD2. With V trimmed by 4 bases and J by 5 bases, 11 bases remained unmatched. Germline values: CDR1 SGHDT, CDR2 YYEEEE. This CDR3 contains 16 residues. The CDR3 DNA follows: TGTGCCAGCAGCCCCTGGACTAGGGTCTTGACCGGGGAGCTGTTTTTT. Amino acid sequence: CASSPWTRVLTGELFF.

This chain uses TRBV15 with TRBJ2-7, with D unresolved. The germline V gene has CDR1 LNHNV and CDR2 YYDKDF (reference sequence). This CDR3 is 13 amino acids long. V was trimmed by 2 bases and J by 2 bases, leaving 7 bases between them. The CDR3 region is CATSRRLAYEQYF. CDR3 DNA: TGTGCCACCAGCAGACGACTGGCCTACGAGCAGTACTTC.

Concerning this clone itself: Other DNA sequences in this specimen translate into the identical CDR3. The rearrangement links TRBV18 to TRBJ1-1, with D uncertain. Trimming removed 3 bases at V and 0 bases at J, with 5 bases between. Germline CDR1 reads KGHSH; CDR2 reads LQKENI. The CDR3 runs 13 residues. The CDR3 bases are TGTGCCAGCTCACCTAGCCTGAACACTGAAGCTTTCTTT. This gives the protein CASSPSLNTEAFF.

The chain uses TRBV7-2 and TRBJ1-1, with D tentatively TRBD1 (5 bases). Trimming took 1 base from V and 4 from J, leaving 10 bases between them. Germline CDR1 and CDR2: SGHTA and FQGNSA. The CDR3 has 14 amino acids. DNA of the CDR3: TGTGCCAGCAGCTTAGGGGGACGGATCACTGAAGCTTTCTTT. Its protein is CASSLGGRITEAFF.

The chain couples TRBV5-8 to TRBJ2-5; 7 bases are shared with TRBD1. CDR3 length: 15 amino acids. From germline, CDR1 is SGHTS and CDR2 YDEGEE. J gave up 1 base and V 0 bases, and 3 bases lay outside the gene matches. The CDR3 reads CASSLDRGLQETQYF. The CDR3 DNA follows: TGTGCCAGCAGCTTGGACAGGGGCCTCCAAGAGACCCAGTACTTC.

V usage is TRBV7-2 and J usage is TRBJ1-6; D is uncertain. Trimming shortened V by 5 bases and J by 6 bases, and 20 bases separated the two germline ends. The germline gives CDR1 SGHTA, CDR2 FQGNSA. The CDR3 has 17 amino acids. The CDR3 bases are TGTGCCAGCAGCCCACTGCCCGCAGGAACATTTAATTCACCCCTCCACTTT. Translated, it gives CASSPLPAGTFNSPLHF.

The chain has TRBV5-4 and TRBJ2-5, with D possibly TRBD2 on 5 matching bases. This CDR3 comprises 14 residues. Trimming cost V 2 bases and J 5 bases, with 13 bases left between them. CDR1 SGHNT and CDR2 YYREEE come from the germline V gene (reference sequence). CDR3 loop: CASSFRWERETQYF. Written as DNA, the CDR3 is TGTGCCAGCAGCTTCCGGTGGGAGCGGGAGACCCAGTACTTC.

The rearrangement uses TRBV11-2 and TRBJ1-3; 9 positions agree with TRBD1. V shed 5 bases and J 4 bases; nucleotides not matched to a gene: 9. CDR3 length equals 16 residues. Germline V gene sequence: CDR1 SGHAT, CDR2 FQNNGV. The CDR3 spells CASSPRGTGTGNTIYF. The CDR3 DNA is TGTGCCAGCAGCCCGCGAGGGACAGGGACGGGAAACACCATATATTTT.

The J gene is TRBJ1-6, the V gene TRBV19, with 9 bases identical to TRBD1. Germline V lookup: CDR1 LNHDA, CDR2 SQIVND (reference sequence). V dropped 6 bases and J dropped 10; count of bases not matched to a gene: 7. This CDR3 spans 14 amino acids. The CDR3 DNA follows: TGTGCCAGTAGCCCCGGGACAGGGTCATCACCCCTCCACTTT. Amino acid sequence: CASSPGTGSSPLHF.

V and J are TRBV19 and TRBJ2-5; D is tentatively TRBD1 or TRBD2 (5 bases each). Trimming pared 6 bases from V and 0 bases from J, leaving 8 bases between. CDR1 LNHDA and CDR2 SQIVND come from the germline V gene (reference sequence). This CDR3 spans 13 amino acids. CDR3 protein: CASSGTDQETQYF. Here the CDR3 DNA reads TGTGCCAGTAGCGGGACGGACCAAGAGACCCAGTACTTC.

About this clone: The same CDR3 can be traced to other DNA sequences in this sample. The rearrangement uses TRBV19 and TRBJ2-7; D could derive from TRBD1 or TRBD2 (6 bases each). The V and J ends lost 10 bases and 2 bases respectively, with 15 bases between them. The length of the CDR3 is 13 residues. Germline V gene data show CDR1 as LNHDA and CDR2 as SQIVND (reference sequence). The CDR3: CATSRGAPYEQYF. Written as DNA, the CDR3 is TGTGCCACCTCGAGGGGGGCTCCCTACGAGCAGTACTTC. Complete variable domain (other parts from reference TRBV19 and TRBJ2-7): DGGITQSPKYLFRKEGQNVTLSCEQNLNHDAMYWYRQDPGQGLRLIYYSQIVNDFQKGDIAEGYSVSREKKESFPLTVTSAQKNPTAFYLCATSRGAPYEQYFGPGTRLTVT.

This clone was found a few times. The chain employs TRBV7-8 and TRBJ2-3; D is possibly TRBD1 (6 bases). Trimming removed 5 bases at V and 2 bases at J, with 11 bases between. There are 14 residues in the CDR3. Germline CDR1 is SGHVS and CDR2 is FQNEAQ. Written as DNA, the CDR3 is TGTGCCAGCAGCGCCCGGACAGACACAGATACGCAGTATTTT. Its protein is CASSARTDTDTQYF.

The V gene is TRBV5-4, the J gene TRBJ2-7; 8 bases match TRBD2. The CDR3 sequence is 13 residues long. The J segment lost 9 bases and the V segment lost 0 bases, leaving 5 bases of the junction unmatched. CDR1 and CDR2 from the germline V gene are SGHNT and YYREEE (reference sequence). As DNA, the CDR3 is TGTGCCAGCAGCTTGGGGCCGGGGGGGCGGCAGTACTTC. This sequence encodes CASSLGPGGRQYF.

About this clone: Other nucleotide sequences from this sample produce the same CDR3. The gene calls are TRBV6-1 and TRBJ2-4; the D gene is possibly TRBD2 (5 bases). Trimming shortened V by 4 bases and J by 0 bases, and 7 bases separated the two germline ends. Germline assignment: CDR1 MNHNS and CDR2 SASEGT. CDR3 length equals 14 residues. The CDR3 here is CASSGGLAKNIQYF. The CDR3 DNA reads TGTGCCAGCAGTGGCGGGCTAGCCAAAAACATTCAGTACTTC.

The V call is TRBV5-3, the J call TRBJ2-5, with 11 bases lining up with TRBD2. TRBV5-3 is treated as an ORF (open reading frame) with a function not yet certain. The V gene end was trimmed by 3 bases and the J gene end by 4 bases; junction bases not matched to a gene: 2. The CDR3 contains 14 residues. For the CDR3, the DNA is TGTGCCAGAAGCTCAACTAGCGGGAGAGAGACCCAGTACTTC. As protein: CARSSTSGRETQYF.

The CDR3: CASSPPSSGKETQYF. The CDR3 DNA follows: TGTGCCAGCTCACCACCGAGTAGCGGTAAAGAGACCCAGTACTTC. V and J are TRBV18 and TRBJ2-5; maybe TRBD2 (6 bases). CDR1 KGHSH and CDR2 LQKENI come from the germline V gene. V was shortened by 0 bases and J by 3 bases, with 11 bases between the two germline ends. The CDR3 runs to 15 residues.

This clone appeared a single time. This chain links TRBV10-3 with TRBJ1-1; 11 nucleotides match TRBD1. V lost 6 bases, J lost 4 bases, and 13 bases stayed unmatched. The CDR3 is made up of 17 amino acids. Germline loops: CDR1 ENHRY, CDR2 SYGVKD. Written as DNA, the CDR3 is TGTGCCATCAGGATCGCAAGGACAGGGGGCCGGGGCACTGAAGCTTTCTTT. Protein product: CAIRIARTGGRGTEAFF.

The chain uses TRBV19 and TRBJ2-7; 11 bases are shared with TRBD2. J gave up 6 bases and V 6 bases, and 7 bases lay outside the gene matches. This CDR3 is built from 14 residues. Germline V gives CDR1 LNHDA, CDR2 SQIVND (reference sequence). The CDR3 nucleotides are TGTGCCAGTAGCGATCTAGCGGGAGGTATCGAGCAGTACTTC. Its translation: CASSDLAGGIEQYF.

The rearrangement uses TRBV5-4 and TRBJ1-1; D is possibly TRBD1 (6 bases). Trimming removed 5 bases from V and 8 bases from J, with 16 bases in between. The CDR3 runs 13 residues. CDR1 and CDR2 (germline): SGHNT, YYREEE (reference sequence). In DNA form, the CDR3 reads TGTGCCAGCAGACAAACAGGGTCCCCCGAAGCTTTCTTT. This gives the protein CASRQTGSPEAFF.

The rearrangement uses TRBV10-1 and TRBJ2-7; D gene unclear. V dropped 0 bases and J dropped 2 bases, with 14 bases sitting between them. The CDR3 length is 16 residues. Per germline, CDR1 WNHNN and CDR2 SYGVQD (reference sequence). The CDR3 reads CASSESTGGPTYEQYF. The CDR3 DNA follows: TGCGCCAGCAGTGAGTCGACGGGCGGTCCTACCTACGAGCAGTACTTC.

The chain recombines TRBV15 with TRBJ2-3; D might be TRBD2 (6 bases). CDR3 length: 15 residues. Trimming stripped 0 bases from V and 3 bases from J, with 10 bases between. CDR1 is LNHNV and CDR2 is YYDKDF in the germline V gene (reference sequence). CDR3 in amino acids: CATSREHRGTDTQYF. CDR3 coding DNA: TGTGCCACCAGCAGAGAACACCGGGGGACAGATACGCAGTATTTT. Together with reference TRBV15 and TRBJ2-3, the CDR3 gives the full variable domain: DAMVIQNPRYQVTQFGKPVTLSCSQTLNHNVMYWYQQKSSQAPKLLFHYYDKDFNNEADTPDNFQSRRPNTSFCFLDIRSPGLGDTAMYLCATSREHRGTDTQYFGPGTRLTVL.

In its sample, this clone was seen once. CDR3 residues: CASSRGQGDTGELFF. The CDR3 bases are TGCGCCAGCAGCCGGGGACAGGGGGACACCGGGGAGCTGTTTTTT. This chain links TRBV4-3 with TRBJ2-2, with 11 bases identical to TRBD1. J gave up 3 bases and V 4 bases, and 1 base lay outside the gene matches. The CDR3 totals 15 residues. CDR1 and CDR2 from the germline V gene are LGHNA and YSLEER.

The V and J genes are TRBV7-9 and TRBJ1-2, with D uncertain. The CDR3 is 13 amino acids. V was pared by 6 bases and J by 7 bases, with 15 bases between. The germline V gene encodes CDR1 SEHNR and CDR2 FQNEAQ (reference sequence). The CDR3 loop reads CASSPNRPGGYTF. The DNA for the CDR3 is TGTGCCAGCAGTCCCAACCGTCCCGGTGGCTACACCTTC. Variable domain in full (rest from reference TRBV7-9 and TRBJ1-2): DTGVSQNPRHKITKRGQNVTFRCDPISEHNRLYWYRQTLGQGPEFLTYFQNEAQLEKSRLLSDRFSAERPKGSFSTLEIQRTEQGDSAMYLCASSPNRPGGYTFGSGTRLTVV.

The CDR3 region has the DNA TGCGCCAGCAGCTCCGGACATACCTACGAGCAGTACTTC. Protein sequence: CASSSGHTYEQYF. This rearrangement joins TRBV5-1 to TRBJ2-7; possible D gene TRBD1, 5 bases. This CDR3 is 13 amino acids long. Germline lookup yields CDR1 SGHRS and CDR2 YFSETQ. Trimming took 3 bases from V and 2 from J, leaving 9 bases between them.

V and J are TRBV6-6 and TRBJ1-6; D not certain. With 8 bases removed from V and 8 bases from J, the gap between germline ends came to 13 bases. Germline V lookup: CDR1 MNHNY, CDR2 SVGAGI (reference sequence). The CDR3 contains 13 residues. The CDR3 coding sequence is TGTGCCAGCTTCGGTGGTGTGGATTCACCCCTCCACTTT. Translation gives CASFGGVDSPLHF.

The V gene is TRBV5-1, the J gene TRBJ2-1, with D hard to call. This CDR3 has 14 amino acids. In germline, CDR1 is SGHRS, CDR2 YFSETQ. Trimming left V 4 bases short and J 0 bases short, with 8 bases between. CDR3: CASSPTNSYNEQFF. The CDR3 region has the DNA TGCGCCAGCAGCCCAACAAACTCCTACAATGAGCAGTTCTTC. Based on the CDR3 plus reference TRBV5-1 and TRBJ2-1, the full variable domain is KAGVTQTPRYLIKTRGQQVTLSCSPISGHRSVSWYQQTPGQGLQFLFEYFSETQRNKGNFPGRFSGRQFSNSRSEMNVSTLELGDSALYLCASSPTNSYNEQFFGPGTRLTVL.

This CDR3 is CASSPQTVQETQYF. CDR3 bases: TGTGCCAGCTCACCACAGACGGTTCAAGAGACCCAGTACTTC. The V and J genes are TRBV18 and TRBJ2-5; unclear D gene. The CDR3 runs to 14 residues. The germline gives CDR1 KGHSH, CDR2 LQKENI. V was shortened by 1 base and J by 2 bases, with 8 bases between the two germline ends.

V usage is TRBV7-2 and J usage is TRBJ2-2, with 9 bases lining up with TRBD2. J gave up 5 bases and V 5 bases, and 12 bases lay outside the gene matches. The CDR3 runs to 17 residues. Germline lookup yields CDR1 SGHTA and CDR2 FQGNSA. DNA of the CDR3: TGTGCCAGCAGCCCAGATTTCTTAGCGGGAGCAACCGGGGAGCTGTTTTTT. This gives the protein CASSPDFLAGATGELFF.

The count of this clone is one. This sample also contains other DNA sequences that code for the same CDR3. CDR3 loop: CASSLVTEAFF. CDR3 bases: TGTGCCAGCAGCTTAGTGACTGAAGCTTTCTTT. V is TRBV7-2 and J is TRBJ1-1; no reliable D call. Germline V gene sequence: CDR1 SGHTA, CDR2 FQGNSA. The CDR3 is 11 residues long. Trimming removed 1 base at V and 5 bases at J, with 2 bases between.

The chain uses TRBV2 and TRBJ2-7, with D maybe TRBD1 (6 bases). The CDR3 length is 12 residues. The V end lost 5 bases, the J end lost 4 bases, and 9 bases lay between the germline ends. CDR1 is SNHLY and CDR2 is FYNNEI in the germline V gene. CDR3 in DNA: TGTGCCAGCAGTAATCAGGGGTACGAGCAGTACTTC. This gives the protein CASSNQGYEQYF.